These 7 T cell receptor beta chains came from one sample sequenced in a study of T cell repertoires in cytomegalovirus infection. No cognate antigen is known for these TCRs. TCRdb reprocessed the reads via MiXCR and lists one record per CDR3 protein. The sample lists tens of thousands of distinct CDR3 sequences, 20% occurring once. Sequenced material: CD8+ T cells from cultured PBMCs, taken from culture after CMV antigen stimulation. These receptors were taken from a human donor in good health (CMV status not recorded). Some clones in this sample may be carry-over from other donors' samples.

This CDR3 is CASSLGTEEKLFF. Here the CDR3 DNA reads TGTGCCAGCAGCTTAGGGACAGAAGAAAAACTGTTTTTT. This chain links TRBV7-9 with TRBJ1-4; D perhaps matches TRBD1 (6 bases). Per germline, CDR1 SEHNR and CDR2 FQNEAQ (reference sequence). This CDR3 is 13 amino acids long. Trimming cost V 1 base and J 8 bases, with 8 bases left between them.

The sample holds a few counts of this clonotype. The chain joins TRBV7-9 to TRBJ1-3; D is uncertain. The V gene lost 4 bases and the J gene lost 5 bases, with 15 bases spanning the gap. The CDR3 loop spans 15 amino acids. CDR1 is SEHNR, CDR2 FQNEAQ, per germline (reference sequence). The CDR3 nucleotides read TGTGCCAGCAGCTCGACTCCTCTACTTAGAAACACCATATATTTT. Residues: CASSSTPLLRNTIYF.

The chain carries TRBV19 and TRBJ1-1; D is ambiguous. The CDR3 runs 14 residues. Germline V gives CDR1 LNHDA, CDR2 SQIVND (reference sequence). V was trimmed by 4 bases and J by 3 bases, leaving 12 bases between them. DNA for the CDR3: TGTGCCAGTAGTACCGGGGAGGGTTACACTGAAGCTTTCTTT. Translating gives CASSTGEGYTEAFF.

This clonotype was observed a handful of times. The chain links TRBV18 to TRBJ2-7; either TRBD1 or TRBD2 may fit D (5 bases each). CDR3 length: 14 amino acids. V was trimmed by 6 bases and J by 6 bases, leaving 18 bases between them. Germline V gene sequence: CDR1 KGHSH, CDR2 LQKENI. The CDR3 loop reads CASSQRDGRLEQYF. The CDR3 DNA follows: TGTGCCAGCTCCCAACGGGACGGCAGGCTCGAGCAGTACTTC.

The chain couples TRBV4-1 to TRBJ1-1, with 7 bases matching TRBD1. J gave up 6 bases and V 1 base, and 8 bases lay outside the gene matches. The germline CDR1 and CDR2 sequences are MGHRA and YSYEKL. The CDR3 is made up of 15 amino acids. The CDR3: CASSQAGGMFAEAFF. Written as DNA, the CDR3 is TGCGCCAGCAGCCAAGCAGGGGGTATGTTCGCTGAAGCTTTCTTT.

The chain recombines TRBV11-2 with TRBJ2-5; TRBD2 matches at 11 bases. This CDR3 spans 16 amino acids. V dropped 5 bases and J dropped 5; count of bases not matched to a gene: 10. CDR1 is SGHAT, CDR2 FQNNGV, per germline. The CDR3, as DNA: TGTGCCAGCAGCCTTACTAGCGGGGGTTACGTGGAGACCCAGTACTTC. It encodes CASSLTSGGYVETQYF.

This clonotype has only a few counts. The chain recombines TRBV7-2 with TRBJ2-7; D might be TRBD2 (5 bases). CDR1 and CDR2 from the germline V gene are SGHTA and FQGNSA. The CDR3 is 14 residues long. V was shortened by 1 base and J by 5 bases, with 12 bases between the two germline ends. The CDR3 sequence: CASSLEFSGNEQYV. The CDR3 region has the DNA TGTGCCAGCAGCTTAGAGTTTTCGGGAAACGAGCAGTACGTC.